This T cell receptor (beta chain) stems from a study of blood T cell repertoires in COVID-19. TCRdb's copy holds only in-frame clones and misses some; the assay was immunoSEQ multiplex PCR. The sample includes 350,000 to 500,000 clones, about 90% seen only once; the top ten take roughly 0.76%. Trimming left V 2 bases short and J 4 bases short, with 8 bases between. This CDR3 has 14 amino acids. Germline assignment: CDR1 LGHNT and CDR2 FRNRAP. The sequence derives from a man aged 18 to 35 with COVID-19, enrolled during active disease. Sequencing was done on a sample of peripheral blood. The chain employs TRBV12-5 and TRBJ1-4; maybe TRBD1 (6 bases). Written as DNA, the CDR3 is TGTGCTAGTGGTTTGTGGACAGTTAATGAAAAACTGTTTTTT. Translated: CASGLWTVNEKLFF.